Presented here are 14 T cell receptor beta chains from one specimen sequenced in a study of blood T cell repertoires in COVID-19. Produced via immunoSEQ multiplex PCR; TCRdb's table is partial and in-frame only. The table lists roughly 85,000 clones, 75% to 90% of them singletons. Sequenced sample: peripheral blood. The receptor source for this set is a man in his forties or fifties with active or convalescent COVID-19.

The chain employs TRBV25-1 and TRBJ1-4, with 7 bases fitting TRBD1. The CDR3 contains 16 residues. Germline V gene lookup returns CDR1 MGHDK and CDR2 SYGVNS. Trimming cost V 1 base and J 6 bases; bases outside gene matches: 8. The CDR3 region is CASSESRTGLYEKLFF. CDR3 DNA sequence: TGTGCCAGCAGTGAATCCAGGACAGGCCTTTATGAAAAACTGTTTTTT.

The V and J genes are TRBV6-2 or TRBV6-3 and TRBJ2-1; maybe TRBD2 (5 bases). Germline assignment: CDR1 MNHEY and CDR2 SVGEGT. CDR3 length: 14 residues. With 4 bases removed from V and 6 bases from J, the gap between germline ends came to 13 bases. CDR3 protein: CASSLGSAGNEQFF. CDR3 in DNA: TGTGCCAGCAGTTTGGGCTCGGCGGGCAATGAGCAGTTCTTC.

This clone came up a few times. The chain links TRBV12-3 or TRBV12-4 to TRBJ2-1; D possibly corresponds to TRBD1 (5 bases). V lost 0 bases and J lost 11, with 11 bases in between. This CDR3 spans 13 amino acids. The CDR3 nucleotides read TGTGCCAGCAGTTTAGCGGGGCCGGATAAGCAGTTCTTC. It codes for CASSLAGPDKQFF.

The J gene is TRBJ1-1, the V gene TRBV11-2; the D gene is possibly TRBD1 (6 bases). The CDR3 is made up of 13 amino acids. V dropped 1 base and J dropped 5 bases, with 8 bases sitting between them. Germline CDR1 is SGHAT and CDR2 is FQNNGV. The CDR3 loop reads CASSLGQGTEAFF. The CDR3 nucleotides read TGTGCCAGCAGCTTAGGCCAGGGGACTGAAGCTTTCTTT.

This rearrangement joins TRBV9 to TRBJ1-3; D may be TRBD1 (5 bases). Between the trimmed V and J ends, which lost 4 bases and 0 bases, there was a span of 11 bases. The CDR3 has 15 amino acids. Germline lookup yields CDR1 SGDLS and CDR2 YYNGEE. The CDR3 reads CASSSGGYSGNTIYF. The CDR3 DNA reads TGTGCCAGCAGCAGCGGGGGGTACTCTGGAAACACCATATATTTT.

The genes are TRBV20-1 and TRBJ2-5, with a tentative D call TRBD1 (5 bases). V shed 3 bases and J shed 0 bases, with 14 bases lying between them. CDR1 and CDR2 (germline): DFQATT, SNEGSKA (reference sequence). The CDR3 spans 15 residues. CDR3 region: CSASPQDNYQETQYF. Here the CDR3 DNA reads TGCAGTGCTAGTCCTCAGGACAACTACCAAGAGACCCAGTACTTC.

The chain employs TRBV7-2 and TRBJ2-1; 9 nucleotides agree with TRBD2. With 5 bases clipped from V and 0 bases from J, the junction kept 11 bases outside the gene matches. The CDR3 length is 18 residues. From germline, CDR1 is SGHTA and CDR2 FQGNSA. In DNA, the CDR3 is TGTGCCAGCAGCCCCGCGTTTGGCGGGGGGGCCTCCTACAATGAGCAGTTCTTC. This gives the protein CASSPAFGGGASYNEQFF.

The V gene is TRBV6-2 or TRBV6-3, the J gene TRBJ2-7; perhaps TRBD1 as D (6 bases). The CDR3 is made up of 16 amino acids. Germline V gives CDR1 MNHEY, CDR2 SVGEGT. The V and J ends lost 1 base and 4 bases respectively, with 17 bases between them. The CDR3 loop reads CASSYYEGQMRYEQYF. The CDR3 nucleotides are TGTGCCAGCAGTTACTATGAAGGACAGATGAGATACGAGCAGTACTTC.

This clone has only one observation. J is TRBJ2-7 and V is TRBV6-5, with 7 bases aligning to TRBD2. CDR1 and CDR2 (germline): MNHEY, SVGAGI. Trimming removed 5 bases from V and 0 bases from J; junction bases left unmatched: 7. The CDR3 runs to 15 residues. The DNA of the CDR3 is TGTGCCAGCAGTCCTGGGCGCGGGGGCTCCTACGAGCAGTACTTC. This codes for CASSPGRGGSYEQYF.

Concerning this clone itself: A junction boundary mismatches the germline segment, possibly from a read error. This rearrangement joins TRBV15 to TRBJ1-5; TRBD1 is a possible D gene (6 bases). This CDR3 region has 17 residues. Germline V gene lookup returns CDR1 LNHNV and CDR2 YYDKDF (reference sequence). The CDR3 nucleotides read TGTGCCACCCGCAGCCGATCAGGGGTGAATAGCAATCAGCCCCAGCATTTT. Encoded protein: CATRSRSGVNSNQPQHF. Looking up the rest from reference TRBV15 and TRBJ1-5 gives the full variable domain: DAMVIQNPRYQVTQFGKPVTLSCSQTLNHNVMYWYQQKSSQAPKLLFHYYDKDFNNEADTPDNFQSRRPNTSFCFLDIRSPGLGDTAMYLCATRSRSGVNSNQPQHFGDGTRLSIL.

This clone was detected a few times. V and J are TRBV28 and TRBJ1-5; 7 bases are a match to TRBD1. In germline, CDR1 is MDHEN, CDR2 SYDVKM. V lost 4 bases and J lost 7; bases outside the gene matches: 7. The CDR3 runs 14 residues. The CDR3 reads CASSSGDSWQPQHF. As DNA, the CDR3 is TGTGCCAGCAGTTCAGGGGACAGTTGGCAGCCCCAGCATTTT.

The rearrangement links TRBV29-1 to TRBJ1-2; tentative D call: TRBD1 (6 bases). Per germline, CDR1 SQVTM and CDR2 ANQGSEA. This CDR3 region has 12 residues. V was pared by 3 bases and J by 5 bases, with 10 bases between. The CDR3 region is CSVEGDMYGYTF. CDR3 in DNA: TGCAGCGTTGAGGGGGACATGTATGGCTACACCTTC.

CDR3: CATSRDLAKSSGYGTDTQYF. CDR3 in DNA: TGTGCCACCAGCAGGGACTTGGCCAAGTCTAGCGGGTACGGCACAGATACGCAGTATTTT. The chain recombines TRBV15 with TRBJ2-3, with 8 bases aligning to TRBD2. V gave up 3 bases and J gave up 1 base; unmatched junction bases: 18. The V gene's germline CDR1 is LNHNV and CDR2 YYDKDF (reference sequence). There are 20 residues in the CDR3. The complete variable domain, with remaining parts taken from reference TRBV15 and TRBJ2-3, reads DAMVIQNPRYQVTQFGKPVTLSCSQTLNHNVMYWYQQKSSQAPKLLFHYYDKDFNNEADTPDNFQSRRPNTSFCFLDIRSPGLGDTAMYLCATSRDLAKSSGYGTDTQYFGPGTRLTVL.

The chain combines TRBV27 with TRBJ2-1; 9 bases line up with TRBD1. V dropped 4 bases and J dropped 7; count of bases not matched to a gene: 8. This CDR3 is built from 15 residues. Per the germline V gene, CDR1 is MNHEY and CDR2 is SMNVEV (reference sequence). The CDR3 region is CASSSPGQGRNEQFF. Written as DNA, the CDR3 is TGTGCCAGCAGTTCCCCGGGACAGGGAAGGAATGAGCAGTTCTTC.